This record covers a single T cell receptor beta chain. Its antigen is not identified. The data are from a study of T cells expressing NK-cell markers. Study context: Most of the eight sequenced donors were HCMV-seropositive; one was seronegative. Study observations and caveats: The study found dominant NKG2C+ clonotypes at about 1.0-7.0% of CD8+ T cells in six donors. The study left the HCMV specificity of expanded NKG2C+ T cell clones unresolved. These clonotypes also led the CD3+CD56-NKG2C+ fraction in several donors.

Using the 5' RACE reads, TCRdb records one entry per CDR3 protein without DNA. The sample totals a few hundred thousand distinct CDR3 sequences. This CDR3 spans 13 amino acids. Per the germline V gene, CDR1 is DFQATT and CDR2 is SNEGSKA (reference sequence). The sequenced sample was blood T cells: a sorted CD56 or NKG2C T cell subset, CD4+ or CD8+ T cells, or bulk PBMC T cells (not recorded which). The clonotype was recovered from a man aged 18 to 29 in good health. This chain links TRBV20-1 with TRBJ1-1. The CDR3 loop reads CSDVGKINTEAFF.